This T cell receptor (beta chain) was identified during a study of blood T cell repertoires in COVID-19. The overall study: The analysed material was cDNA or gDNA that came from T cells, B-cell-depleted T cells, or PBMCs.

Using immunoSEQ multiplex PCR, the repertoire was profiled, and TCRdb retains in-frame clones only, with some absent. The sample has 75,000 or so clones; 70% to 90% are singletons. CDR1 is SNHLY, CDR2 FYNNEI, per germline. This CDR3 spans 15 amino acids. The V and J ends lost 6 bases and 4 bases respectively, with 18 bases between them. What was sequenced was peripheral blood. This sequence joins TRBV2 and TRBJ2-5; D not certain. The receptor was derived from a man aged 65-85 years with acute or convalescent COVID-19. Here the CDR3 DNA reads TGTGCCAGCAGGAAGTCAGAGCGTTTGGGAGAGACCCAGTACTTC. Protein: CASRKSERLGETQYF.